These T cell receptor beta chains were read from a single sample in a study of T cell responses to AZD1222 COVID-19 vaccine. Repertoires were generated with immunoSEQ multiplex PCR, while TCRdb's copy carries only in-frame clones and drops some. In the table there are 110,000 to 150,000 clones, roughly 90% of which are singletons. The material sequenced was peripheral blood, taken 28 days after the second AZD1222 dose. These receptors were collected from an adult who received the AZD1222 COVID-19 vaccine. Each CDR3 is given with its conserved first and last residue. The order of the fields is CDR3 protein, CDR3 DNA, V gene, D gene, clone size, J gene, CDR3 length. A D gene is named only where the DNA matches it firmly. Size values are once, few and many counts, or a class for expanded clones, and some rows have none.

CDR3 protein: CASSVGTNGETQYF
CDR3 DNA: TGTGCCAGCAGCGTCGGAACAAACGGAGAGACCCAGTACTTC
V gene: TRBV2
D gene: -
clone size: -
J gene: TRBJ2-5
CDR3 length: 14

CDR3 protein: CSVVLAGGSVDEQYF
CDR3 DNA: TGCAGCGTTGTTCTGGCAGGGGGAAGTGTCGACGAGCAGTACTTC
V gene: TRBV29-1
D gene: TRBD1
clone size: -
J gene: TRBJ2-7
CDR3 length: 15

CDR3 protein: CASSDSRQGSPQGYEQYF
CDR3 DNA: TGTGCCAGCAGTGATTCTCGACAGGGGTCTCCTCAGGGCTACGAGCAGTACTTC
V gene: TRBV9
D gene: TRBD1
clone size: -
J gene: TRBJ2-7
CDR3 length: 18

CDR3 protein: CASSLSIRGIYNEQFF
CDR3 DNA: TGTGCCAGCAGTTTATCGATCCGGGGGATTTACAATGAGCAGTTCTTC
V gene: TRBV27
D gene: -
clone size: -
J gene: TRBJ2-1
CDR3 length: 16

CDR3 protein: CSASGQGSSNQPQHF
CDR3 DNA: TGCAGTGCCAGTGGACAGGGGTCAAGCAATCAGCCCCAGCATTTT
V gene: TRBV20-1
D gene: TRBD1
clone size: -
J gene: TRBJ1-5
CDR3 length: 15

CDR3 protein: CAFHSGSGTGELFF
CDR3 DNA: TGTGCCTTCCATAGCGGGAGCGGTACCGGGGAGCTGTTTTTT
V gene: TRBV30
D gene: TRBD2
clone size: -
J gene: TRBJ2-2
CDR3 length: 14

CDR3 protein: CASSFPRTGGTMNTEAFF
CDR3 DNA: TGTGCCAGCAGCTTTCCCAGGACAGGGGGAACTATGAACACTGAAGCTTTCTTT
V gene: TRBV7-2
D gene: TRBD1
clone size: -
J gene: TRBJ1-1
CDR3 length: 18

CDR3 protein: CASSLALQRTNYGYTF
CDR3 DNA: TGCGCCAGCAGCTTGGCGTTACAGCGCACTAACTATGGCTACACCTTC
V gene: TRBV5-1
D gene: -
clone size: -
J gene: TRBJ1-2
CDR3 length: 16

CDR3 protein: CASRDRGITQRLNSPLHF
CDR3 DNA: TGTGCCAGCAGGGACAGGGGGATCACCCAACGACTAAATTCACCCCTCCACTTT
V gene: TRBV2
D gene: TRBD1
clone size: once
J gene: TRBJ1-6
CDR3 length: 18

CDR3 protein: CASSQDPRGGYGYTF
CDR3 DNA: TGTGCCAGCAGCCAAGATCCCAGGGGGGGCTATGGCTACACCTTC
V gene: TRBV3-1/TRBV3-2
D gene: TRBD1
clone size: -
J gene: TRBJ1-2
CDR3 length: 15

CDR3 protein: CASSKEKQGAQDTQYF
CDR3 DNA: TGTGCCAGCAGCAAAGAAAAACAGGGGGCGCAAGATACGCAGTATTTT
V gene: TRBV21-1
D gene: -
clone size: -
J gene: TRBJ2-3
CDR3 length: 16

CDR3 protein: CSVPSGGPNTGELFF
CDR3 DNA: TGCAGCGTTCCTAGCGGGGGACCGAACACCGGGGAGCTGTTTTTT
V gene: TRBV29-1
D gene: TRBD2
clone size: -
J gene: TRBJ2-2
CDR3 length: 15

CDR3 protein: CASSPGSFNGPQHF
CDR3 DNA: TGTGCCAGCAGTCCCGGGAGCTTTAATGGGCCCCAGCATTTT
V gene: TRBV27
D gene: -
clone size: few
J gene: TRBJ1-5
CDR3 length: 14

CDR3 protein: CASSEPLHPSSGNTIYF
CDR3 DNA: TGTGCCAGCAGTGAGCCCCTACACCCGTCCTCTGGAAACACCATATATTTT
V gene: TRBV2
D gene: -
clone size: once
J gene: TRBJ1-3
CDR3 length: 17

CDR3 protein: CASSPKSSWYEQYF
CDR3 DNA: TGTGCCAGCAGCCCCAAGAGTAGCTGGTACGAGCAGTACTTC
V gene: TRBV5-6
D gene: -
clone size: -
J gene: TRBJ2-7
CDR3 length: 14

CDR3 protein: CATSSFLPGISGYTF
CDR3 DNA: TGTGCCACCAGCAGTTTCCTGCCGGGAATTAGTGGCTACACCTTC
V gene: TRBV15
D gene: -
clone size: -
J gene: TRBJ1-2
CDR3 length: 15

CDR3 protein: CASRSTGDQPQHF
CDR3 DNA: TGTGCCAGCAGGAGCACAGGGGATCAGCCCCAGCATTTT
V gene: TRBV12-3/TRBV12-4
D gene: TRBD1
clone size: -
J gene: TRBJ1-5
CDR3 length: 13

CDR3 protein: CASSPSEGNQPQHF
CDR3 DNA: TGTGCCAGCAGCCCATCCGAGGGCAATCAGCCCCAGCATTTT
V gene: TRBV7-8
D gene: -
clone size: -
J gene: TRBJ1-5
CDR3 length: 14

CDR3 protein: CASSYMGISPLHF
CDR3 DNA: TGTGCCAGCAGTTATATGGGGATTTCACCCCTCCACTTT
V gene: TRBV6-5
D gene: -
clone size: -
J gene: TRBJ1-6
CDR3 length: 13

CDR3 protein: CASSSSGKSHTGELFF
CDR3 DNA: TGTGCCAGCAGTTCCTCCGGGAAGTCCCACACCGGGGAGCTGTTTTTT
V gene: TRBV6-6
D gene: -
clone size: -
J gene: TRBJ2-2
CDR3 length: 16

CDR3 protein: CASSLSVGELFF
CDR3 DNA: TGTGCCAGCAGCTTGTCCGTCGGGGAGCTGTTTTTT
V gene: TRBV5-4
D gene: -
clone size: -
J gene: TRBJ2-2
CDR3 length: 12

CDR3 protein: CASSQEGQVYGYTF
CDR3 DNA: TGTGCCAGCAGCCAAGAAGGGCAGGTCTATGGCTACACCTTC
V gene: TRBV14
D gene: -
clone size: -
J gene: TRBJ1-2
CDR3 length: 14

CDR3 protein: CASSTDPGAGANVLTF
CDR3 DNA: TGTGCCAGCAGCACGGACCCAGGGGCTGGGGCCAACGTCCTGACTTTC
V gene: TRBV11-2
D gene: -
clone size: -
J gene: TRBJ2-6
CDR3 length: 16

CDR3 protein: CSVADSPTNEKLFF
CDR3 DNA: TGCAGCGTTGCGGACAGTCCAACTAATGAAAAACTGTTTTTT
V gene: TRBV29-1
D gene: -
clone size: -
J gene: TRBJ1-4
CDR3 length: 14

CDR3 protein: CASSQGVRALPRGTEAFF
CDR3 DNA: TGTGCCAGCAGCCAAGGCGTCAGGGCCCTCCCTAGGGGCACTGAAGCTTTCTTT
V gene: TRBV14
D gene: -
clone size: -
J gene: TRBJ1-1
CDR3 length: 18

CDR3 protein: CASRDLGLYGYTF
CDR3 DNA: TGTGCCAGTAGGGATTTGGGGCTCTATGGCTACACCTTC
V gene: TRBV19
D gene: -
clone size: -
J gene: TRBJ1-2
CDR3 length: 13

CDR3 protein: CASSPEGGRSDEQFF
CDR3 DNA: TGTGCCAGCAGCCCAGAAGGGGGCCGGTCGGATGAGCAGTTCTTC
V gene: TRBV9
D gene: TRBD1
clone size: -
J gene: TRBJ2-1
CDR3 length: 15

CDR3 protein: CASSNQGSSGANVLTF
CDR3 DNA: TGTGCCAGTAGTAACCAGGGATCGTCTGGGGCCAACGTCCTGACTTTC
V gene: TRBV19
D gene: -
clone size: -
J gene: TRBJ2-6
CDR3 length: 16

CDR3 protein: CASSLESPGYTIYF
CDR3 DNA: TGTGCCAGCAGCTTGGAAAGCCCCGGTTACACCATATATTTT
V gene: TRBV5-5
D gene: -
clone size: few
J gene: TRBJ1-3
CDR3 length: 14

CDR3 protein: CASRLQGSTEAFF
CDR3 DNA: TGTGCCAGCAGATTGCAGGGGAGCACTGAAGCTTTCTTT
V gene: TRBV2
D gene: -
clone size: once
J gene: TRBJ1-1
CDR3 length: 13

CDR3 protein: CASSPDTSNYGYTF
CDR3 DNA: TGTGCCAGCAGTCCGGACACATCAAACTATGGCTACACCTTC
V gene: TRBV27
D gene: -
clone size: -
J gene: TRBJ1-2
CDR3 length: 14

CDR3 protein: CASSLSQTGELFF
CDR3 DNA: TGTGCCAGCAGTCTTTCCCAAACCGGGGAGCTGTTTTTT
V gene: TRBV12-3/TRBV12-4
D gene: -
clone size: once
J gene: TRBJ2-2
CDR3 length: 13

CDR3 protein: CASSQWRSANTGELFF
CDR3 DNA: TGTGCCAGCAGCCAATGGCGGTCCGCGAACACCGGGGAGCTGTTTTTT
V gene: TRBV14
D gene: -
clone size: -
J gene: TRBJ2-2
CDR3 length: 16

CDR3 protein: CASSPGTANQPQHF
CDR3 DNA: TGCGCCAGCAGCCCCGGGACAGCAAATCAGCCCCAGCATTTT
V gene: TRBV4-1
D gene: TRBD1
clone size: -
J gene: TRBJ1-5
CDR3 length: 14

CDR3 protein: CASSFDLMNTEAFF
CDR3 DNA: TGTGCCAGCAGCTTCGACTTAATGAACACTGAAGCTTTCTTT
V gene: TRBV5-6
D gene: -
clone size: -
J gene: TRBJ1-1
CDR3 length: 14

CDR3 protein: CASSSLGPDTQYF
CDR3 DNA: TGTGCCAGCAGCTCCCTCGGACCAGATACGCAGTATTTT
V gene: TRBV7-9
D gene: -
clone size: -
J gene: TRBJ2-3
CDR3 length: 13